The clone carrying this TCR beta chain was picked up one time. What it binds is unknown. The sample is drawn from a study of identifying expanded T cells in peripheral blood. Study-wide results and caveats: Across healthy donors, higher total template counts meant significantly greater approximately 2-week count variance. Approximately 1.2 clones differed between technical replicates, versus roughly 17 and 20 over time.

V lost 6 bases and J lost 12, with 16 bases in between. The CDR3 is made up of 11 amino acids. Germline-derived CDR1 and CDR2 are SQVTM and ANQGSEA. Collection occurred without any documented infections or immune events in donors. Clones were read by immunoSEQ multiplex PCR, and TCRdb kept only the in-frame ones, dropping some. The table lists some 65,000 clones, around 83% of them singletons, with about 18% in the top ten. The receptor's source is a person aged 18 to 75 in good health. V is TRBV29-1 and J is TRBJ2-3, with D tentatively TRBD2 (7 bases). Specimen: blood. In DNA, the CDR3 is TGCAGCGTCGAACAGGGAGGGGGACAGTATTTT. Translated, it gives CSVEQGGGQYF.